Shown below are 4 T cell receptor beta chains from a single sample sequenced in a study of human T cells and chemical hapten exposure. Each CDR3 protein gets one entry after TCRdb re-called the RACE reads with MiXCR. Counted here are some 97,000 distinct CDR3 sequences, roughly a quarter occurring once; the ten biggest clones make up approximately 10%. The time point denotes: patch test 3, about 24 weeks after DPC sensitization. The treatment: therapeutic diphenylcyclopropenone sensitization with weekly scalp DPC. This material consisted of whole blood, taken in connection with sensitization to the hapten diphenylcyclopropenone (DPC). The receptors derive from a man aged 35 to 55 with alopecia areata. Some clones in this sample may be carry-over from other donors' samples.

V usage is TRBV6-2 or TRBV6-3 and J usage is TRBJ2-7; 7 bases align to TRBD1. The trim removed 7 bases at V and 2 bases at J, leaving 11 bases unmatched. Germline assignment: CDR1 MNHEY and CDR2 SVGEGT. The CDR3 extends over 15 amino acids. The CDR3 coding sequence is TGTGCCAGCACCCCCGGGACAGTTGGAACCTACGAGCAGTACTTC. Translated: CASTPGTVGTYEQYF.

V and J are TRBV12-3 or TRBV12-4 and TRBJ1-4; TRBD1 aligns across 9 bases. The CDR3 runs 13 residues. The V gene end was trimmed by 6 bases and the J gene end by 8 bases; junction bases not matched to a gene: 4. Written as DNA, the CDR3 is TGTGCCAGCAGAGGACAGGGGAGCGAAAAACTGTTTTTT. This codes for CASRGQGSEKLFF.

The gene calls are TRBV18 and TRBJ2-1; tentatively, D is TRBD2 (6 bases). Germline V gene sequence: CDR1 KGHSH, CDR2 LQKENI. V was cut by 5 bases and J by 0 bases, with 23 bases left in between. The CDR3 spans 19 residues. The CDR3 sequence: CASSVLGFASASSYNEQFF. The CDR3 region has the DNA TGTGCCAGCTCAGTCCTCGGGTTTGCTAGCGCCTCCTCCTACAATGAGCAGTTCTTC.

In this sample, this clonotype turned up a few times. The chain uses TRBV6-5 and TRBJ2-5, with 14 bases aligning to TRBD2. Per the germline V gene, CDR1 is MNHEY and CDR2 is SVGAGI. The CDR3 spans 17 residues. Trimming took 5 bases from V and 5 from J; bases not matched to a gene: 10. The CDR3 is CASSPAGLAGDLETQYF. The CDR3 region has the DNA TGTGCCAGCAGTCCCGCGGGACTAGCGGGAGATTTGGAGACCCAGTACTTC.